Shown below are 10 T cell receptor beta chains from a single sample sequenced in a study of blood T cell repertoires in COVID-19. The assay was immunoSEQ multiplex PCR, and TCRdb's table has in-frame clones only and misses some. The table has hundreds of thousands of clones, roughly nine tenths seen once. The specimen was PBMCs or T cells enriched from blood (not recorded which). These receptors were collected from a woman in her 50s in a cohort exposed to, infected with or recovered from COVID-19 (not recorded which).

V gene TRBV7-9 combines with J gene TRBJ1-2, with D possibly TRBD1 on 5 matching bases. The length of the CDR3 is 13 residues. V lost 5 bases, J lost 3 bases, and 10 bases lay in between. Per the germline V gene, CDR1 is SEHNR and CDR2 is FQNEAQ (reference sequence). CDR3 loop: CASSRTGDYGYTF. CDR3 nucleotide sequence: TGTGCCAGCAGCAGAACAGGTGACTATGGCTACACCTTC.

This chain joins TRBV18 and TRBJ1-1; 9 bases agree with TRBD1. The germline gives CDR1 KGHSH, CDR2 LQKENI. J lost 4 bases, V lost 3 bases, and 9 bases had no gene match. The CDR3 loop spans 16 amino acids. CDR3 sequence: CASSPKTTGGFTEAFF. The CDR3 bases are TGTGCCAGCTCACCGAAGACAACAGGGGGCTTCACTGAAGCTTTCTTT.

The CDR3 loop is CAWNPGLASDTQYF. The CDR3 DNA reads as TGTGCCTGGAACCCGGGACTAGCATCAGATACGCAGTATTTT. This chain joins TRBV30 and TRBJ2-3, with 9 bases that match TRBD2. Per the germline V gene, CDR1 is GTSNPN and CDR2 is SVGIG (reference sequence). The J segment lost 4 bases and the V segment lost 4 bases, leaving 6 bases of the junction unmatched. This CDR3 region has 14 residues.

V gene TRBV27 combines with J gene TRBJ1-2; TRBD1 agrees at 7 bases. V gave up 6 bases and J gave up 4 bases; unmatched junction bases: 8. Germline V gene lookup returns CDR1 MNHEY and CDR2 SMNVEV (reference sequence). The CDR3 consists of 14 residues. CDR3 protein: CASSWDSQTYGYTF. In DNA form, the CDR3 reads TGTGCCAGCAGCTGGGACAGTCAAACCTATGGCTACACCTTC.

This chain uses TRBV5-1 with TRBJ2-4; 14 nucleotides match TRBD2. Germline V CDR1 and CDR2: SGHRS, YFSETQ. The V gene end was trimmed by 4 bases and the J gene end by 7 bases; junction bases not matched to a gene: 13. The CDR3 runs to 18 residues. This CDR3 reads CASSTSGTSGGGWNIQYF. In nucleotides, the CDR3 is TGCGCCAGCAGCACATCCGGGACTAGCGGGGGTGGTTGGAACATTCAGTACTTC. The whole variable domain, remainder taken from reference TRBV5-1 and TRBJ2-4, is KAGVTQTPRYLIKTRGQQVTLSCSPISGHRSVSWYQQTPGQGLQFLFEYFSETQRNKGNFPGRFSGRQFSNSRSEMNVSTLELGDSALYLCASSTSGTSGGGWNIQYFGAGTRLSVL.

The chain has TRBV5-1 and TRBJ2-7, with 8 nucleotides matching TRBD1. V was clipped by 4 bases and J by 0 bases; unmatched bases: 3. The germline gives CDR1 SGHRS, CDR2 YFSETQ. CDR3 length equals 14 residues. This chain's CDR3 is CASSAGTGSYEQYF. The CDR3, as DNA: TGCGCCAGCAGCGCCGGGACAGGCTCCTACGAGCAGTACTTC.

The genes are TRBV7-3 and TRBJ2-5; no firm D call. CDR3 length: 13 residues. V gave up 0 bases and J gave up 5 bases, with 7 bases separating them. In germline, CDR1 is SGHTA, CDR2 FQGTGA. CDR3 loop: CASSLTSFETQYF. The CDR3 nucleotides are TGTGCCAGCAGCTTAACTAGCTTTGAGACCCAGTACTTC.

J is TRBJ2-1 and V is TRBV27, with D maybe TRBD1 (5 bases). The V and J ends lost 5 bases and 2 bases respectively, with 13 bases between them. The germline V gene encodes CDR1 MNHEY and CDR2 SMNVEV (reference sequence). The CDR3 covers 15 residues. As DNA, the CDR3 is TGTGCCAGCAGTCCCTCGCAGGGAACCTACAATGAGCAGTTCTTC. Translating it yields CASSPSQGTYNEQFF.

The V call is TRBV7-9, the J call TRBJ2-1; D perhaps matches TRBD2 (6 bases). Germline loops: CDR1 SEHNR, CDR2 FQNEAQ (reference sequence). This CDR3 has 14 residues. V lost 3 bases and J lost 10, with 16 bases in between. CDR3 protein: CASSFGAGLQEQFF. As DNA, the CDR3 is TGTGCCAGCAGCTTCGGGGCCGGACTACAGGAGCAGTTCTTC.

The gene calls are TRBV20-1 and TRBJ2-1; 9 bases are shared with TRBD2. The CDR3 extends over 17 amino acids. The J segment lost 12 bases and the V segment lost 3 bases, leaving 21 bases of the junction unmatched. Germline V CDR1 and CDR2: DFQATT, SNEGSKA (reference sequence). The CDR3 region has the DNA TGCAGTGCTAGTGATAGCGGGGGCCCACGCCTGTCCATATGGCAGTTCTTC. This encodes CSASDSGGPRLSIWQFF.